This T cell receptor beta chain was identified during a study of blood T cell repertoires in COVID-19. Study at large: The analysed material was cDNA or gDNA that came from T cells, B-cell-depleted T cells, or PBMCs.

Per the study methods: Scientists estimated how many nucleated cells there were by amplifying reference gene primers. Clones were sequenced by immunoSEQ multiplex PCR, and TCRdb holds only the in-frame ones, with some missing. For V, J and clone size, that table is used; D and trimming come from the DNA. The data show hundreds of thousands of clones, less than 90% seen once. The J segment lost 8 bases and the V segment lost 6 bases, leaving 6 bases of the junction unmatched. Per the germline V gene, CDR1 is MNHNY and CDR2 is SVGAGI (reference sequence). The CDR3 runs 14 residues. The material sequenced was peripheral blood. The V call is TRBV6-6, the J call TRBJ1-4; 10 positions agree with TRBD1. The TCR originated in a woman aged 55-70 years with COVID-19, enrolled during active disease. DNA for the CDR3: TGTGCCAGCAGACGGGACAGGGGTGAAGAAAAACTGTTTTTT. It specifies CASRRDRGEEKLFF.